These 3 T cell receptor beta chains were all obtained from the same sample, sequenced in a study of T cell responses to AZD1222 COVID-19 vaccine. The method was immunoSEQ multiplex PCR; TCRdb's version includes in-frame clones alone and lacks a portion of them. The sample contains approximately 100,000 clones, 88% of which appear only once. The specimen comprised peripheral blood, sampled on day 0 of MenACWY control vaccination. These receptors were obtained from an adult in good health.

The chain joins TRBV27 to TRBJ2-2, with D maybe TRBD2 (7 bases). Germline CDR1 is MNHEY and CDR2 is SMNVEV (reference sequence). The CDR3 totals 20 residues. V was shortened by 6 bases and J by 3 bases, with 29 bases between the two germline ends. The CDR3 region is CASSKILEGGPGKDTGELFF. CDR3 nucleotides: TGTGCCAGCAGCAAGATATTAGAGGGGGGGCCTGGTAAGGACACCGGGGAGCTGTTTTTT.

This clone showed up just a few times. The chain has TRBV5-1 and TRBJ1-6; D is perhaps TRBD1 (5 bases). The CDR3 sequence is 15 residues long. From germline, CDR1 is SGHRS and CDR2 YFSETQ. Trimming took off 3 bases at V and 5 bases at J, with 12 bases between the two ends. The CDR3 nucleotides are TGCGCCAGCAGCTCGGGGACTGGGAATAATTCACCCCTCCACTTT. Translation gives CASSSGTGNNSPLHF.

The V and J genes are TRBV11-2 and TRBJ1-2; TRBD1 aligns across 9 bases. The CDR3 runs to 18 residues. Per germline, CDR1 SGHAT and CDR2 FQNNGV. Germline trimming cut 1 base from V and 6 bases from J; bases unmatched to any gene: 15. The CDR3 DNA follows: TGTGCCAGCAGCTTAGGGAGGGGACAGGGCAACTCAAGGGATGGCTACACCTTC. Its protein product is CASSLGRGQGNSRDGYTF.